The rows below give T cell receptor beta chains drawn from one sample of a study of PD-L1 blockade in urothelial cancer. Produced via immunoSEQ multiplex PCR; TCRdb's table is partial and in-frame only. There are more than 30,000 clones in the sample; roughly 84% occur only once, and less than 40% lies in the top ten. Specimen: PBMCs, collected around atezolizumab (anti-PD-L1) treatment. These receptors were taken from a man between 60 and 75 years old with urothelial cancer. CDR3s include the opening cysteine and the closing phenylalanine or tryptophan. The D gene is left open where the match is weak. For some rows the clone size is stated as once, few or many, or as a class when expanded; others skip it.

CDR3aa: CASSAPGLAGLDEQFF; CDR3nt: TGTGCCAGCAGCGCCCCGGGACTAGCGGGACTCGATGAGCAGTTCTTC; d_gene: TRBD2; v_gene: TRBV7-9; j_gene: TRBJ2-1; abundance: .
CDR3aa: CAISDLGAFYGYTF; CDR3nt: TGTGCCATCAGTGATTTAGGGGCCTTCTATGGCTACACCTTC; d_gene: .; v_gene: TRBV10-3; j_gene: TRBJ1-2; abundance: .
CDR3aa: CASSYSGQGPTEAFF; CDR3nt: TGTGCCAGCAGTTACTCTGGACAGGGGCCCACTGAAGCTTTCTTT; d_gene: TRBD1; v_gene: TRBV6-5; j_gene: TRBJ1-1; abundance: .
CDR3aa: CASSPPGQGSLEQYF; CDR3nt: TGTGCCAGTAGTCCTCCGGGACAGGGTTCTCTCGAGCAGTACTTC; d_gene: TRBD1; v_gene: TRBV19; j_gene: TRBJ2-7; abundance: few
CDR3aa: CASSYEAGGPHEQFF; CDR3nt: TGTGCCAGCAGTTACGAAGCGGGAGGGCCACATGAGCAGTTCTTC; d_gene: TRBD2; v_gene: TRBV6-5; j_gene: TRBJ2-1; abundance: once
CDR3aa: CASRPLAGGLYNEQFF; CDR3nt: TGCGCCAGTAGACCCTTAGCGGGAGGGCTATACAATGAGCAGTTCTTC; d_gene: TRBD2; v_gene: TRBV5-1; j_gene: TRBJ2-1; abundance: .
CDR3aa: CASMTGGAGTEAFF; CDR3nt: TGTGCCAGTATGACAGGGGGCGCGGGCACTGAAGCTTTCTTT; d_gene: TRBD1; v_gene: TRBV19; j_gene: TRBJ1-1; abundance: .
CDR3aa: CASSQEVQGLGTNEKLFF; CDR3nt: TGTGCCAGCAGCCAAGAAGTACAGGGATTAGGAACTAATGAAAAACTGTTTTTT; d_gene: .; v_gene: TRBV4-2; j_gene: TRBJ1-4; abundance: .
CDR3aa: CASSPTGIQETQYF; CDR3nt: TGTGCCAGCTCACCTACGGGGATACAAGAGACCCAGTACTTC; d_gene: .; v_gene: TRBV18; j_gene: TRBJ2-5; abundance: .
CDR3aa: CASSPIRGGLYEQYF; CDR3nt: TGTGCCAGCTCACCCATCCGGGGGGGCCTTTACGAGCAGTACTTC; d_gene: TRBD2; v_gene: TRBV18; j_gene: TRBJ2-7; abundance: once
CDR3aa: CASSQDSTGLGYGYTF; CDR3nt: TGTGCCAGCAGCCAAGACTCGACAGGGTTGGGGTATGGCTACACCTTC; d_gene: TRBD1; v_gene: TRBV14; j_gene: TRBJ1-2; abundance: .
CDR3aa: CASSRTSGIDTQYF; CDR3nt: TGTGCCAGTAGTCGGACTAGCGGGATAGATACGCAGTATTTT; d_gene: TRBD2; v_gene: TRBV19; j_gene: TRBJ2-3; abundance: .
CDR3aa: CASSDGGPTEAFF; CDR3nt: TGTGCCAGCAGTGACGGAGGCCCTACTGAAGCTTTCTTT; d_gene: .; v_gene: TRBV6-4; j_gene: TRBJ1-1; abundance: .
CDR3aa: CASTRLNTEAFF; CDR3nt: TGTGCCAGCACGCGGCTGAACACTGAAGCTTTCTTT; d_gene: .; v_gene: TRBV5-6; j_gene: TRBJ1-1; abundance: .
CDR3aa: CASSPSGGSTQPQHF; CDR3nt: TGTGCCAGCTCACCATCAGGGGGATCTACTCAGCCCCAGCATTTT; d_gene: TRBD1; v_gene: TRBV18; j_gene: TRBJ1-5; abundance: few
CDR3aa: CASSSNRGREQTQYF; CDR3nt: TGTGCTAGCAGCTCAAACAGGGGGCGCGAGCAGACCCAGTACTTC; d_gene: TRBD1; v_gene: TRBV7-7; j_gene: TRBJ2-5; abundance: .
CDR3aa: CAGGVAGVEKLFF; CDR3nt: TGTGCCGGGGGGGTAGCGGGAGTTGAAAAACTGTTTTTT; d_gene: .; v_gene: TRBV5-4; j_gene: TRBJ1-4; abundance: .
CDR3aa: CASSPTGLAGVGEQFF; CDR3nt: TGCGCCAGCAGCCCGACGGGGCTAGCGGGAGTGGGTGAGCAGTTCTTC; d_gene: TRBD2; v_gene: TRBV5-1; j_gene: TRBJ2-1; abundance: .
CDR3aa: CASGLQPDNSYEQYF; CDR3nt: TGTGCCAGCGGACTCCAGCCAGACAACTCCTACGAGCAGTACTTC; d_gene: .; v_gene: TRBV28; j_gene: TRBJ2-7; abundance: few
CDR3aa: CASSESQGAYYGYTF; CDR3nt: TGTGCCAGCAGTGAATCCCAGGGGGCGTACTATGGCTACACCTTC; d_gene: TRBD1; v_gene: TRBV6-1; j_gene: TRBJ1-2; abundance: .
CDR3aa: CASKPGGRGTQYF; CDR3nt: TGTGCCAGCAAACCAGGGGGCCGGGGGACCCAGTACTTC; d_gene: TRBD1; v_gene: TRBV28; j_gene: TRBJ2-5; abundance: .
CDR3aa: CASRPGQISYEQYF; CDR3nt: TGTGCCAGCAGACCGGGACAGATCTCCTACGAGCAGTACTTC; d_gene: TRBD1; v_gene: TRBV27; j_gene: TRBJ2-7; abundance: .
CDR3aa: CAISGRASTGTMQAGGYTF; CDR3nt: TGTGCCATCAGTGGACGTGCTTCGACAGGGACGATGCAGGCTGGTGGCTACACCTTC; d_gene: TRBD1; v_gene: TRBV10-3; j_gene: TRBJ1-2; abundance: .
CDR3aa: CASTTGTGVYEQYF; CDR3nt: TGTGCCAGCACAACCGGGACAGGGGTGTACGAGCAGTACTTC; d_gene: TRBD1; v_gene: TRBV7-9; j_gene: TRBJ2-7; abundance: .
CDR3aa: CASSIISGQGAHEQYF; CDR3nt: TGTGCCAGTAGTATCATCTCAGGACAGGGGGCCCACGAGCAGTACTTC; d_gene: TRBD1; v_gene: TRBV19; j_gene: TRBJ2-7; abundance: .
CDR3aa: CASSLVTFDEQYF; CDR3nt: TGTGCCAGCAGCTTGGTCACTTTTGACGAGCAGTACTTC; d_gene: .; v_gene: TRBV5-6; j_gene: TRBJ2-7; abundance: .
CDR3aa: CASIDRGGTDTQYF; CDR3nt: TGTGCCAGCATCGACAGGGGAGGCACAGATACGCAGTATTTT; d_gene: TRBD1; v_gene: TRBV27; j_gene: TRBJ2-3; abundance: .
CDR3aa: CASSLFSREETQYF; CDR3nt: TGTGCCAGCAGTTTATTTTCGCGGGAGGAGACCCAGTACTTC; d_gene: TRBD2; v_gene: TRBV27; j_gene: TRBJ2-5; abundance: .
CDR3aa: CASSPTRTGVTATNEKLFF; CDR3nt: TGTGCCAGCAGCCCTACCCGGACAGGGGTCACGGCAACTAATGAAAAACTGTTTTTT; d_gene: TRBD1; v_gene: TRBV5-6; j_gene: TRBJ1-4; abundance: .
CDR3aa: CASSYTGQNTEAFF; CDR3nt: TGTGCCAGCAGTTACACAGGACAGAACACTGAAGCTTTCTTT; d_gene: .; v_gene: TRBV6-5; j_gene: TRBJ1-1; abundance: .
CDR3aa: CASSPLGGEAPPLFF; CDR3nt: TGTGCCAGCAGCCCCCTGGGGGGGGAAGCCCCCCCCTTGTTTTTT; d_gene: .; v_gene: TRBV7-2; j_gene: TRBJ1-4; abundance: .
CDR3aa: CASRRTESSGNTIYF; CDR3nt: TGTGCCAGCAGACGGACTGAGAGCTCTGGAAACACCATATATTTT; d_gene: .; v_gene: TRBV6-5; j_gene: TRBJ1-3; abundance: .
CDR3aa: CASSHEDRGLEKLFF; CDR3nt: TGCGCCAGCAGTCATGAGGACAGGGGGCTCGAAAAACTGTTTTTT; d_gene: TRBD1; v_gene: TRBV23-1; j_gene: TRBJ1-4; abundance: .
CDR3aa: CASSIGQGNEQFF; CDR3nt: TGTGCCAGTAGTATAGGACAGGGCAATGAGCAGTTCTTC; d_gene: TRBD1; v_gene: TRBV19; j_gene: TRBJ2-1; abundance: .
CDR3aa: CASSYSSAKMNTEAFF; CDR3nt: TGTGCCAGCAGTTACTCGTCCGCGAAGATGAACACTGAAGCTTTCTTT; d_gene: .; v_gene: TRBV6-5; j_gene: TRBJ1-1; abundance: .
CDR3aa: CASSVGAGNTIYF; CDR3nt: TGTGCCAGTTCAGTGGGAGCTGGAAACACCATATATTTT; d_gene: .; v_gene: TRBV19; j_gene: TRBJ1-3; abundance: .
CDR3aa: CAWSKNQGQIAYGYTF; CDR3nt: TGTGCCTGGAGTAAAAACCAAGGACAGATCGCGTATGGCTACACCTTC; d_gene: .; v_gene: TRBV30; j_gene: TRBJ1-2; abundance: .
CDR3aa: CASSVTGDYGYTF; CDR3nt: TGCGCCAGCAGCGTAACAGGGGATTATGGCTACACCTTC; d_gene: TRBD1; v_gene: TRBV5-1; j_gene: TRBJ1-2; abundance: .
CDR3aa: CAWKPDAGYTQYF; CDR3nt: TGTGCCTGGAAACCCGACGCGGGATATACGCAGTATTTT; d_gene: .; v_gene: TRBV30; j_gene: TRBJ2-3; abundance: .
CDR3aa: CASSRQGRDTQYF; CDR3nt: TGTGCCAGCAGCCGACAGGGAAGGGATACGCAGTATTTT; d_gene: TRBD1; v_gene: TRBV5-6; j_gene: TRBJ2-3; abundance: .
CDR3aa: CASGLLGWLRGPSTDTQYF; CDR3nt: TGTGCTAGTGGTTTGTTAGGTTGGTTGCGGGGGCCTAGCACAGATACGCAGTATTTT; d_gene: .; v_gene: TRBV12-5; j_gene: TRBJ2-3; abundance: once
CDR3aa: CASSLRGQGNSPLHF; CDR3nt: TGTGCCAGCAGCTTAAGGGGACAGGGAAATTCACCCCTCCACTTT; d_gene: TRBD1; v_gene: TRBV7-6; j_gene: TRBJ1-6; abundance: .
CDR3aa: CASRPDRYNQPQHF; CDR3nt: TGTGCCAGCAGACCCGACAGATACAATCAGCCCCAGCATTTT; d_gene: .; v_gene: TRBV10-3; j_gene: TRBJ1-5; abundance: few
CDR3aa: CASSLAAGENSGNTIYF; CDR3nt: TGTGCCAGCAGCTTAGCGGCTGGGGAGAACTCTGGAAACACCATATATTTT; d_gene: .; v_gene: TRBV7-6; j_gene: TRBJ1-3; abundance: .
CDR3aa: CASSQEVSAFANTGELFF; CDR3nt: TGCGCCAGCAGCCAAGAAGTTAGCGCATTCGCGAACACCGGGGAGCTGTTTTTT; d_gene: .; v_gene: TRBV4-1; j_gene: TRBJ2-2; abundance: .
CDR3aa: CAISEGVPQETQYF; CDR3nt: TGTGCCATCAGTGAAGGGGTCCCGCAAGAGACCCAGTACTTC; d_gene: .; v_gene: TRBV10-3; j_gene: TRBJ2-5; abundance: .
CDR3aa: CASSPLAGSTGELFF; CDR3nt: TGCGCCAGCAGCCCTCTAGCGGGATCGACCGGGGAGCTGTTTTTT; d_gene: TRBD2; v_gene: TRBV5-1; j_gene: TRBJ2-2; abundance: once
CDR3aa: CASIGTGPGNTIYF; CDR3nt: TGTGCCAGCATCGGGACAGGGCCTGGAAACACCATATATTTT; d_gene: TRBD1; v_gene: TRBV7-2; j_gene: TRBJ1-3; abundance: .
CDR3aa: CASSPTKRDRGGTGELFF; CDR3nt: TGTGCCAGCAGTCCGACTAAGCGGGACAGGGGGGGGACCGGGGAGCTGTTTTTT; d_gene: TRBD1; v_gene: TRBV28; j_gene: TRBJ2-2; abundance: .
CDR3aa: CASRSQGVSEAFF; CDR3nt: TGTGCCAGCAGGTCACAGGGGGTTTCTGAAGCTTTCTTT; d_gene: TRBD1; v_gene: TRBV5-5; j_gene: TRBJ1-1; abundance: .
CDR3aa: CASSQDSAGYNEQFF; CDR3nt: TGCGCCAGCAGCCAAGATAGTGCGGGCTACAATGAGCAGTTCTTC; d_gene: .; v_gene: TRBV4-1; j_gene: TRBJ2-1; abundance: .
CDR3aa: CASRRQETQYF; CDR3nt: TGTGCCAGCAGGCGGCAAGAGACCCAGTACTTC; d_gene: .; v_gene: TRBV6-5; j_gene: TRBJ2-5; abundance: .
CDR3aa: CASSLYGVVQGLKRNEQYF; CDR3nt: TGTGCCAGCAGTCTTTATGGGGTCGTCCAGGGACTAAAGCGGAACGAGCAGTACTTC; d_gene: TRBD2; v_gene: TRBV28; j_gene: TRBJ2-7; abundance: .
CDR3aa: CAISDPAGVGETQYF; CDR3nt: TGTGCCATCAGTGATCCAGCGGGAGTCGGTGAGACCCAGTACTTC; d_gene: TRBD2; v_gene: TRBV10-3; j_gene: TRBJ2-5; abundance: .
CDR3aa: CASSLRTPVDNSPLHF; CDR3nt: TGTGCCAGCAGCTTACGGACTCCCGTCGATAATTCACCCCTCCACTTT; d_gene: .; v_gene: TRBV7-8; j_gene: TRBJ1-6; abundance: once